This entry concerns a single TCR beta chain. What it recognizes is unknown. The CDR3 runs to 15 residues. Germline loops: CDR1 MDHEN, CDR2 SYDVKM. V lost 3 bases, J lost 7 bases, and 9 bases stayed unmatched. H&E slides confirmed each diagnosis, reviewed by two pathologists independently. The data originate from a study of immune evolution from preneoplasia to lung adenocarcinoma. Points from the study as a whole: Clonality was highest in normal lung, lower in later-stage lesions apparently. Top clone frequencies peaked in normal lung, apparently declining through invasive adenocarcinoma.

The assay was immunoSEQ multiplex PCR, and TCRdb's table has in-frame clones only and misses some. Of tens of thousands of clones listed, under 85% are singletons. Sequencing was done on a sample of FFPE invasive lung adenocarcinoma tissue. The chain recombines TRBV28 with TRBJ1-5; 7 bases match TRBD1. The origin of this receptor is a person aged 55 to 75 with lung adenocarcinoma. The CDR3 loop is CASSFPTGLYQPQHF. The CDR3 region has the DNA TGTGCCAGCAGTTTCCCGACAGGGCTGTACCAGCCCCAGCATTTT. Variable domain in full (rest from reference TRBV28 and TRBJ1-5): DVKVTQSSRYLVKRTGEKVFLECVQDMDHENMFWYRQDPGLGLRLIYFSYDVKMKEKGDIPEGYSVSREKKERFSLILESASTNQTSMYLCASSFPTGLYQPQHFGDGTRLSIL.